This T cell receptor beta chain was captured by sequencing in a study of T cells in Graves' hyperthyroidism and ophthalmopathy (dated by TCRdb to about 2019). In the study overall: Peripheral blood was sampled at the time of initial diagnosis, prior to any treatment. To identify TCR V-J signatures that set the groups apart, the researchers used a discovery cohort of 100 patients, made up of fewer than 50 with Graves' ophthalmopathy and about 59 with stable Graves' hyperthyroidism. Prospective prediction of ophthalmopathy was tested in an independent validation cohort of approximately 19 hyperthyroidism patients and 15 to 17 patients who later progressed to ophthalmopathy. The roughly 99 discovery patients were divided at random into training and test sets in a 7:3 ratio. Thyroid tissue and blood T-cell repertoires from several Graves' hyperthyroidism patients were also compared in the study. Once sampling was done, hyperthyroidism patients were given methimazole at a starting dose of 30 mg daily, whereas ophthalmopathy patients were given high-dose intravenous methylprednisolone. TCR Vbeta CDR3 sequencing of fewer than 150 peripheral blood samples (roughly 43 ophthalmopathy, under 80 hyperthyroidism and approximately 17 progressor patients) is reported in the paper. Here is what the overall study found, with its caveats: In validation, the model predicted progression to ophthalmopathy a median of about 6.5 months before onset, with roughly 70% sensitivity and about 75% specificity. A 13 V-J signature model separated ophthalmopathy from stable hyperthyroidism, with around 88% sensitivity and about 81% specificity in cross-validation and 80%/75% in testing. No statistical method was used to set the sample size in advance, and investigators knew the group allocation. Most expanded thyroid clonotypes (frequency above 0.001) were also found in blood, which suggests that blood repertoires may mirror thyroid immune responses.

TCR beta CDR3 regions were amplified from RNA transcripts. A first-round RT-PCR of the TCR CDR3 used the HTBI primer set with the Qiagen OneStep RT-PCR kit. A second multiplex PCR round built the libraries, followed by size selection and purification. Libraries were sequenced paired-end with 100 bp reads on an Illumina HiSeq2000. The original methods were these. SOAPnuke was used to process the raw data, removing reads that contained adapters or uncalled bases, had a mean Phred below 15, or lacked an exact match to the constant primer or identifier. COPE v1.2.5 was used to merge the high-quality paired reads, and each unique nucleotide sequence was defined as a clonotype. Clonotypes were aligned to IMGT TRBV, TRBD and TRBJ reference segments using MiTCR v1.1. Analysis was restricted to V-J combinations with a frequency above 0.0001, which covered 98% to 99.2% of repertoires. The TCS score was defined as F50 (clonal expansion) divided by E x V (chaos), with BLOSUM62-based TCRdist calculated between CDR3 peptides within each V-J. Welch's t-statistics and random forest reduced 514 V-J features to 13, which were used in a naive Bayes classifier (R e1071). Through fastp at Q25 and MiXCR, TCRdb rebuilt clones from the public reads, retaining in-frame beta chains. Entries are consolidated by CDR3 protein sequence, retaining the most common genes and DNA. The V and J calls shown here were made by TCRdb, not taken from the authors' results. Counted in this sample were 500,000 or so distinct CDR3 sequences; 17% of them appeared once. The ten biggest clones cover approximately 15% of the sample.

Ophthalmopathy patients had moderately to severely active disease, Clinical Activity Score of at least 3, NOSPECS grade of at least 4, and duration under 3 months. Patients with uncontrolled infections, other autoimmune diseases, pregnancy or lactation were excluded. Diagnoses were based on clinical symptoms, serum thyroxine and TRAb, thyroid ultrasound and orbital computed tomography. Ficoll-Paque density gradient centrifugation was used to isolate PBMCs from around 9.1 ml of fresh peripheral blood. Total RNA was extracted using Trizol reagent, and RNA quality was assessed on an Agilent 2100 Bioanalyzer. This clonotype showed up many times. Its antigen remains unidentified. Nothing much larger sits one base from this clone, and base qualities are not available. The CDR3 starts with the cysteine, ends with the phenylalanine, and has 14 residues. Just CDR3 DNA is preserved here, 42 bases in frame from base 1. CDR1 and CDR2 are read off the germline V gene (reference sequence) as GTSNPN and SVGIG. V drops 2 bases and J drops 5 bases, leaving 14 bases in between.

Sequencing used blood. This TCR was recovered from a woman aged 18 to 35 with Graves' ophthalmopathy. The chain joins TRBV30 to TRBJ2-3, with a tentative D gene TRBD2 over 6 matching bases. CDR3 protein: CAWSRVAVGDTQYF. The DNA is TGTGCCTGGAGTCGGGTAGCGGTCGGAGATACGCAGTATTTT.